The 2 T cell receptor beta chains given below trace back to one sample, sequenced in a study of T cells in narcolepsy. Sequencing used immunoSEQ multiplex PCR; TCRdb keeps in-frame clones, though not all of them. The data show about 35,000 clones, with approximately 80% seen just once and approximately 1.1% held by the top ten. Material for sequencing was memory (CD45RA-) CD4+ T cells from blood. The receptors shown here come from a human donor in good health.

The V call is TRBV9, the J call TRBJ1-6; unclear D gene. Germline V lookup: CDR1 SGDLS, CDR2 YYNGEE. The CDR3 sequence is 15 residues long. The V and J ends lost 3 bases and 7 bases respectively, with 14 bases between them. Written as DNA, the CDR3 is TGTGCCAGCAGCGAGATACCGTCTGAAAATTCACCCCTCCACTTT. As protein: CASSEIPSENSPLHF.

This clone was counted a single time. The chain is built from TRBV6-5 and TRBJ2-5; D is undetermined. The CDR3 has 15 amino acids. CDR1 is MNHEY and CDR2 is SVGAGI in the germline V gene. With 0 bases removed from V and 1 base from J, the gap between germline ends came to 9 bases. DNA for the CDR3: TGTGCCAGCAGTTACTCGATTAATCCCCAAGAGACCCAGTACTTC. This encodes CASSYSINPQETQYF.